The 24 T cell receptor beta chains presented below share a single source sample, sequenced in a study of T-cell reconstitution after alpha-beta-depleted transplantation in children. Unique molecular identifiers featured in how the TCRbeta library was prepared. TCRdb itself ran the PCR reads through MiXCR, one entry per CDR3 protein. The sample records 150,000 to 200,000 distinct CDR3 sequences, 13% to 15% being singletons. This material consisted of PBMCs from the stem cell graft donor, taken from the stem cell graft. These receptors were collected from a human donor who donated a stem cell graft to a child with acute lymphoblastic leukemia.

This clonotype was seen at least ten times. The germline gene is not matched at one end of the junction; a read error may be the cause. J is TRBJ1-5 and V is TRBV7-7; no reliable D call. The CDR3 consists of 15 residues. The germline V gene encodes CDR1 SSHAT and CDR2 FNYEAQ (reference sequence). The CDR3 is CASRRPLRVCQPQHF. CDR3 nucleotide sequence: TGTGCTAGCAGGCGCCCCCTAAGGGTTTGTCAGCCCCAGCATTTT.

The genes are TRBV20-1 and TRBJ1-2, with a possible D match to TRBD1 (6 bases). Germline values: CDR1 DFQATT, CDR2 SNEGSKA (reference sequence). The germline V and J ends were trimmed by 0 bases and 8 bases, with 13 bases remaining between them. The CDR3 spans 13 residues. CDR3 loop: CSARDLQGGGYTF. DNA for the CDR3: TGCAGTGCTAGAGATCTACAGGGAGGAGGCTACACCTTC.

The chain employs TRBV7-9 and TRBJ2-5, with 7 bases fitting TRBD2. Germline V gene lookup returns CDR1 SEHNR and CDR2 FQNEAQ (reference sequence). This CDR3 has 13 residues. Unmatched junction bases numbered 4, after V lost 4 bases and J lost 5 bases. CDR3 region: CASSSYGGETQYF. Written as DNA, the CDR3 is TGTGCCAGCAGCTCGTACGGGGGGGAGACCCAGTACTTC. Variable domain in full (rest from reference TRBV7-9 and TRBJ2-5): DTGVSQNPRHKITKRGQNVTFRCDPISEHNRLYWYRQTLGQGPEFLTYFQNEAQLEKSRLLSDRFSAERPKGSFSTLEIQRTEQGDSAMYLCASSSYGGETQYFGPGTRLLVL.

This clonotype was counted many times. V usage is TRBV5-1 and J usage is TRBJ2-2; TRBD1 matches at 9 bases. CDR1 SGHRS and CDR2 YFSETQ come from the germline V gene. The V gene end was trimmed by 5 bases and the J gene end by 4 bases; junction bases not matched to a gene: 6. The CDR3 covers 15 residues. The CDR3: CASRKGQGATGELFF. The CDR3 coding sequence is TGCGCCAGCAGGAAGGGACAGGGCGCCACCGGGGAGCTGTTTTTT.

This clonotype was recorded many times. The genes are TRBV12-3 or TRBV12-4 and TRBJ2-1; D unclear. This CDR3 is built from 13 residues. The V end lost 3 bases, the J end lost 5 bases, and 8 bases lay between the germline ends. CDR3 amino acids: CASSLWLDNEQFF. CDR3 coding DNA: TGTGCCAGCAGTTTGTGGCTAGACAATGAGCAGTTCTTC.

The genes are TRBV6-1 and TRBJ1-5, with a tentative D call TRBD1 (6 bases). Germline CDR1 MNHNS, CDR2 SASEGT. With 6 bases removed from V and 1 base from J, the gap between germline ends came to 13 bases. The CDR3 sequence is 15 residues long. CDR3 sequence (DNA): TGTGCCAGCAGGGTGGACAGAACCAGCAATCAGCCCCAGCATTTT. Translated: CASRVDRTSNQPQHF.

This clonotype was picked up many times. This chain uses TRBV7-8 with TRBJ2-7; TRBD2 might be the D (6 bases). V was clipped by 0 bases and J by 1 base, with 7 bases between them. This CDR3 comprises 14 residues. Germline V CDR1 and CDR2: SGHVS, FQNEAQ. The CDR3 reads CASSLARGSYEQYF. Here the CDR3 DNA reads TGTGCCAGCAGCTTAGCGCGGGGATCCTACGAGCAGTACTTC.

This clonotype was observed many times. CDR3 DNA: TGTGCCAGCACCTCGGGACCGGCAAAGACCCAGTACTTC. Protein product: CASTSGPAKTQYF. The chain combines TRBV12-3 or TRBV12-4 with TRBJ2-5; D tentatively reads TRBD1 or TRBD2 (5 bases each). This CDR3 has 13 amino acids. The ends were cut back, 7 bases at V and 6 bases at J, with 15 bases in the middle.

This clonotype occurred many times. The chain recombines TRBV20-1 with TRBJ2-1; 8 bases map to TRBD2. Losses at the gene ends were 2 bases for V and 7 bases for J; bases not matched to a gene: 19. Germline-derived CDR1 and CDR2 are DFQATT and SNEGSKA (reference sequence). The CDR3 has 18 amino acids. In nucleotides, the CDR3 is TGCAGTGCTAGATCGGTCTTTAGCGGGAAGCGGAGGTGGAATGAGCAGTTCTTC. It yields the protein CSARSVFSGKRRWNEQFF.

This clonotype was recorded at least ten times. The chain uses TRBV12-3 or TRBV12-4 and TRBJ1-6; maybe TRBD1 (5 bases). This CDR3 contains 18 residues. Deletions cut 2 bases from V and 11 bases from J, with 25 bases between. CDR3 in amino acids: CASSLRAGREFGDPPLHF. CDR3 DNA sequence: TGTGCCAGCAGTTTAAGAGCTGGCAGGGAGTTTGGAGACCCACCCCTCCACTTT.

The chain has TRBV5-1 and TRBJ2-1; D ambiguous. The CDR3 contains 13 residues. Deletions cut 0 bases from V and 7 bases from J, with 8 bases between. Germline V gene sequence: CDR1 SGHRS, CDR2 YFSETQ. The CDR3 here is CASSLVLSNEQFF. The CDR3 DNA reads as TGCGCCAGCAGCTTGGTACTATCGAATGAGCAGTTCTTC. Full variable domain (rest looked up from reference TRBV5-1 and TRBJ2-1): KAGVTQTPRYLIKTRGQQVTLSCSPISGHRSVSWYQQTPGQGLQFLFEYFSETQRNKGNFPGRFSGRQFSNSRSEMNVSTLELGDSALYLCASSLVLSNEQFFGPGTRLTVL.

The table lists this clonotype with many counts. The rearrangement links TRBV5-1 to TRBJ1-1; 9 nucleotides match TRBD1. From germline, CDR1 is SGHRS and CDR2 YFSETQ. J was trimmed by 4 bases and V by 7 bases; bases with no gene match: 5. The CDR3 has 13 amino acids. CDR3 amino acids: CASATGGATEAFF. CDR3 coding DNA: TGCGCCAGCGCGACAGGGGGGGCCACTGAAGCTTTCTTT.

In its sample, this clonotype was seen a few times. The gene calls are TRBV24-1 and TRBJ2-7, with TRBD1 identical over 10 bases. This CDR3 contains 19 residues. Trimming at V came to 4 bases and at J to 3 bases, leaving 17 bases not matched to a gene. CDR1 and CDR2 (germline): KGHDR, SFDVKD. The CDR3 region has the DNA TGTGCCACCAGTGACTCCGGGACAGGGGACGCCCGTGGGGACTACGAGCAGTACTTC. Protein product: CATSDSGTGDARGDYEQYF.

The V and J genes are TRBV12-3 or TRBV12-4 and TRBJ1-5, with D possibly being TRBD1 (6 bases). This CDR3 region has 12 residues. V dropped 0 bases and J dropped 13 bases, with 10 bases sitting between them. The CDR3 sequence: CASSLAGADQHF. The CDR3 nucleotides are TGTGCCAGCAGTTTAGCGGGGGCGGATCAGCATTTT.

This clonotype showed up many times. This chain joins TRBV7-9 and TRBJ1-4; 10 bases agree with TRBD1. The CDR3 runs to 15 residues. V lost 3 bases and J lost 5; bases outside the gene matches: 3. CDR1 and CDR2 from the germline V gene are SEHNR and FQNEAQ (reference sequence). The CDR3 nucleotides read TGTGCCAGCAGCTTCAAGGGACAGGGGAATGAAAAACTGTTTTTT. Its translation is CASSFKGQGNEKLFF.

With regard to this clonotype: At one of its ends the junction is not consistent with the germline gene, which may arise from a read error. This rearrangement joins TRBV3-1 to TRBJ2-7, with TRBD2 as a possible D gene (6 bases). The CDR3 covers 16 residues. Germline CDR1 reads LGHDT; CDR2 reads YNNKEL (reference sequence). The CDR3 bases are TGTGCCTGCAGTCGCCTCCGTAGTAGCGGAACCTACGAGCAGTACTTC. Its protein product is CACSRLRSSGTYEQYF.

This clonotype was seen a handful of times. This chain joins TRBV12-3 or TRBV12-4 and TRBJ1-2; D gene unclear. Trimming took off 8 bases at V and 4 bases at J, with 17 bases between the two ends. CDR3 length: 14 residues. CDR3 nucleotide sequence: TGTGCCAGCTGCCCAGTGAGGGTGGGCTATGGCTACACCTTC. It codes for CASCPVRVGYGYTF.

This clonotype occurred many times. The J gene is TRBJ2-7, the V gene TRBV20-1; D gene ambiguous. Trimming removed 2 bases from V and 2 bases from J, with 10 bases in between. Germline V gene lookup returns CDR1 DFQATT and CDR2 SNEGSKA (reference sequence). The CDR3 length is 13 residues. In DNA form, the CDR3 reads TGCAGTGCTAGAAGGGCGGCGACCTACGAGCAGTACTTC. Its protein product is CSARRAATYEQYF.

This clonotype came up a few times. The chain carries TRBV11-2 and TRBJ2-7, with TRBD1 matching 7 bases. The CDR3 has 13 amino acids. The V and J ends lost 4 bases and 3 bases, in that order; junction bases with no gene match: 3. CDR1 is SGHAT and CDR2 is FQNNGV in the germline V gene. The CDR3 DNA is TGTGCCAGCAGCTGGGGACAGCTCTACGAGCAGTACTTC. This gives the protein CASSWGQLYEQYF.

This clonotype was picked up many times. The chain couples TRBV27 to TRBJ2-3; perhaps TRBD2 as D (6 bases). Trimming removed 4 bases from V and 2 bases from J, with 13 bases in between. Germline lookup yields CDR1 MNHEY and CDR2 SMNVEV (reference sequence). CDR3 size: 15 residues. DNA for the CDR3: TGTGCCAGCAGTTGGAGGGGTTATTACACAGATACGCAGTATTTT. Its protein is CASSWRGYYTDTQYF.

This clonotype was observed a few times. The chain is built from TRBV4-1 and TRBJ2-5, with 8 bases that match TRBD2. The CDR3 contains 14 residues. Germline V gene data show CDR1 as MGHRA and CDR2 as YSYEKL. V lost 4 bases and J lost 1; bases outside the gene matches: 2. The CDR3 here is CASSLREAQETQYF. CDR3 nucleotides: TGCGCCAGCAGCCTGCGGGAGGCCCAAGAGACCCAGTACTTC.

The chain uses TRBV3-1 and TRBJ2-1, with a possible D match to TRBD2 (6 bases). This CDR3 is 16 amino acids long. Between the trimmed V and J ends, which lost 1 base and 4 bases, there was a span of 14 bases. Germline-derived CDR1 and CDR2 are LGHDT and YNNKEL (reference sequence). This CDR3 is CASSQAERVTYNEQFF. CDR3 DNA sequence: TGTGCCAGCAGCCAAGCGGAGCGGGTAACTTACAATGAGCAGTTCTTC.

This clonotype appeared a single time. A much larger clone differs from this one at a single base, so this may be a read error. This chain connects TRBV20-1 to TRBJ2-1, with TRBD2 matching 12 bases. The CDR3 has 15 residues. The V gene's germline CDR1 is DFQATT and CDR2 SNEGSKA (reference sequence). The CDR3 loop is CSARNRLAGDNGQFF. In DNA, the CDR3 is TGCAGTGCTAGGAATCGACTAGCGGGGGACAATGGGCAGTTCTTC.

This clonotype has a handful of counts. V gene TRBV5-1 combines with J gene TRBJ1-2; 7 bases are shared with TRBD1. V lost 6 bases, J lost 7 bases, and 9 bases stayed unmatched. CDR3 length: 13 residues. Germline V CDR1 and CDR2: SGHRS, YFSETQ. The DNA of the CDR3 is TGCGCCAGCACCCTTGGGACAGTTGGTGGCTACACCTTC. It is translated as CASTLGTVGGYTF.